The clone carrying this T cell receptor (beta chain) was detected only once. Method: immunoSEQ multiplex PCR; TCRdb's copy keeps in-frame clones and lacks some. There are around 700,000 clones in the sample; 80% to 90% occur only once, and about 0.26% lies in the top ten. This record comes from a study of blood T cell repertoires in COVID-19. From germline, CDR1 is LNHDA and CDR2 SQIVND (reference sequence). The V and J ends lost 3 bases and 0 bases respectively, with 15 bases between them. The CDR3 length is 17 residues. The TCR originated in a woman younger than 30 with acute or convalescent COVID-19. This chain links TRBV19 with TRBJ1-5; D possibly corresponds to TRBD1 (5 bases). Material for sequencing was peripheral blood. The chain's CDR3 is CASSISGGDNSNQPQHF. CDR3 sequence (DNA): TGTGCCAGTAGTATTAGCGGGGGGGATAATAGCAATCAGCCCCAGCATTTT.